This T cell receptor beta chain came from a study of blood T cell repertoires in COVID-19. At the level of the study: Acute and convalescent COVID-19 samples came from the United States, Italy and Spain. From T cells, B-cell-depleted T cells, or PBMCs came the material, which was cDNA or gDNA.

Between the trimmed V and J ends, which lost 4 bases and 7 bases, there was a span of 14 bases. Germline V gives CDR1 LGHDT, CDR2 YNNKEL (reference sequence). CDR3 length equals 14 residues. Original processing methods: Amplification with reference gene primers provided the estimates of nucleated cell counts. Using immunoSEQ multiplex PCR, the repertoire was profiled, and TCRdb retains in-frame clones only, with some absent. That table gives V, J and clone size, and the DNA gave D and trimming. The data hold 120,000 or so clones, with about 74% observed a single time. The receptor was isolated from a man between 65 and 79 years old with acute or convalescent COVID-19. This chain uses TRBV3-1 (or the pseudogene TRBV3-2) with TRBJ2-4; a weak D match, TRBD1 (6 bases). The sample consisted of peripheral blood. The chain's CDR3 is CASSRGHRLNIQYF. The CDR3 DNA is TGTGCCAGCAGCCGGGGACACAGGCTGAACATTCAGTACTTC.